The clone carrying this T cell receptor beta chain was counted only a few times. Its matching antigen is unknown. Survey-level TCR-beta sequencing used DNA from CEF-cultured naive and memory CD4+ T cells. Libraries were prepared by immunoSEQ multiplex PCR; TCRdb keeps only in-frame clonotypes and omits some of them. The table lists about 38,000 clones, around 74% of them singletons. This record comes from a study of CD4 T cells in relation to SARS-CoV-2 and coronaviruses. Study as a whole: The HLA restriction of the shared crossreactive spike epitopes was mapped.

The germline gives CDR1 GTSNPN, CDR2 SVGIG (reference sequence). The CDR3 spans 19 residues. J was trimmed by 1 base and V by 4 bases; bases with no gene match: 18. Naive or memory CD4+ cells were cultured 1:1 with T cell-depleted PBMCs plus CEF. The sample was memory CD4+ T cells from PBMCs, cultured in vitro. This sequence originates from an adult with COVID-19. The rearrangement joins TRBV30 to TRBJ2-1; 8 bases are shared with TRBD1. CDR3 in DNA: TGTGCCTGGACAGGGGGCGCGGGTCTTCGTAGCGGTTCCTACAATGAGCAGTTCTTC. This sequence encodes CAWTGGAGLRSGSYNEQFF.